This TCR beta chain was captured by sequencing in a study of shared clonotypes between healthy human individuals. Original handling: Junction-only sequences without quality scores came from ImmunoSEQ, so filtering differed. Libraries were prepared by immunoSEQ multiplex PCR; TCRdb keeps only in-frame clonotypes and omits some of them. From that table come the V and J calls and clone size; the DNA was used to work out D and trimming. The table lists roughly 2 million clones, around 95% of them singletons. For this clone: What it recognizes is unknown.

Findings of the study overall: Sequencing depth was predicted to influence how clonotypes are shared among donors.

Germline loops: CDR1 LGHNA, CDR2 YSLEER. Trimming took 2 bases from V and 1 from J, leaving 11 bases between them. The CDR3 is made up of 15 amino acids. The source of this sequence is a man aged 18 to 30 in good health. The rearrangement links TRBV4-3 to TRBJ1-1; perhaps TRBD1 as D (6 bases). Sample: naive CD4+ T cells sorted from blood. The subset is: CD45RA+ positively selected. The chain's CDR3 is CASSQPGQKNTEAFF. CDR3 bases: TGCGCCAGCAGCCAACCAGGACAGAAGAACACTGAAGCTTTCTTT.